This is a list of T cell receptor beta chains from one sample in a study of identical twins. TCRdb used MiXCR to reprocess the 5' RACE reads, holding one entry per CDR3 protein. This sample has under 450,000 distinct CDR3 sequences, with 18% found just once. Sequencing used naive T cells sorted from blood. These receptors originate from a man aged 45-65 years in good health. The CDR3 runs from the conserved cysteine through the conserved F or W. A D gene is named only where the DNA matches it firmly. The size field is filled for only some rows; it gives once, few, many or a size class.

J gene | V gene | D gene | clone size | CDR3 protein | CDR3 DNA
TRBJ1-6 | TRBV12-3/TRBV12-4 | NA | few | CASSPTVRLNSPLHF | TGTGCCAGCAGTCCGACCGTCCGTCTCAATTCACCCCTCCACTTT
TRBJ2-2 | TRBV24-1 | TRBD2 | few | CATATGGSNTGELFF | TGTGCCACCGCGACGGGGGGGTCGAACACCGGGGAGCTGTTTTTT
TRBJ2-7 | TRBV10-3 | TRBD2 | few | CATQASGDHEQYF | TGTGCCACCCAGGCTAGCGGGGACCACGAGCAGTACTTC
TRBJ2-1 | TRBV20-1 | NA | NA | CSAREGRGYNEQFF | TGCAGTGCTAGAGAAGGGCGGGGTTACAATGAGCAGTTCTTC
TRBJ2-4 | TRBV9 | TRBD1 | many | CASSPRLVGDRGNIQYF | TGTGCCAGCAGCCCCCGTCTCGTGGGGGACAGGGGAAACATTCAGTACTTC
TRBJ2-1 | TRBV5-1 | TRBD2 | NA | CASSRLVASGGREQFF | TGCGCCAGCAGCCGATTGGTGGCTAGCGGGGGGCGTGAGCAGTTCTTC
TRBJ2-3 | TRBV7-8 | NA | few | CASNVDLSTDTQYF | TGTGCCAGCAACGTGGACCTTAGCACAGATACGCAGTATTTT
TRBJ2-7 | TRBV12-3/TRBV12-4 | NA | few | CASSLGAASSYEQYF | TGTGCCAGCAGTTTAGGAGCGGCCAGCTCCTACGAGCAGTACTTC
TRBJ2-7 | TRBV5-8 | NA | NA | CASSPMTRDEQYF | TGTGCCAGCAGCCCCATGACCAGGGACGAGCAGTACTTC
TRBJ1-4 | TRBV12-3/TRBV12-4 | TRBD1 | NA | CASSLDRGSEKLFF | TGTGCCAGCAGCCTTGACAGGGGAAGTGAAAAACTGTTTTTT
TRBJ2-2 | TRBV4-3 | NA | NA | CASSQAGTNTGELFF | TGCGCCAGCAGCCAAGCCGGGACAAACACCGGGGAGCTGTTTTTT
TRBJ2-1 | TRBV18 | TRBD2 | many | CASSPPASGYNEQFF | TGTGCCAGCTCCCCCCCAGCTAGCGGCTACAATGAGCAGTTCTTC
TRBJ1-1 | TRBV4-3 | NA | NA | CASSQDRNGNTEAFF | TGCGCCAGCAGCCAAGATAGGAACGGGAACACTGAAGCTTTCTTT
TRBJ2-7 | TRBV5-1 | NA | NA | CASMTGSTPYEQYF | TGCGCCAGCATGACAGGTTCTACCCCTTACGAGCAGTACTTC
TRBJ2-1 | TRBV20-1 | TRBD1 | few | CSDRGDNEQFF | TGCAGTGACAGGGGGGACAATGAGCAGTTCTTC
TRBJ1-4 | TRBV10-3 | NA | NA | CAIGREGEKLFF | TGTGCCATCGGCAGGGAGGGTGAAAAACTGTTTTTT
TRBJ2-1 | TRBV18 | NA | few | CASSPMGIAMSEQFF | TGTGCCAGCTCACCGATGGGAATAGCAATGAGTGAGCAGTTCTTC
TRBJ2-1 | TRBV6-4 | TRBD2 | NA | CASSEGTSGHGEQFF | TGTGCCAGCAGTGAAGGGACTAGCGGCCACGGGGAGCAGTTCTTC
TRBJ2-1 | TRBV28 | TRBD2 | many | CASSLAGGLRNEQFF | TGTGCCAGCAGTTTAGCGGGGGGGCTAAGAAATGAGCAGTTCTTC
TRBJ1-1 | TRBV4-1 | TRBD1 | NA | CASSHRDRATEAFF | TGCGCCAGCAGCCACCGGGACAGGGCCACTGAAGCTTTCTTT
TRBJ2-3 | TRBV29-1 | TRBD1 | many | CSVGTGVSADTQYF | TGCAGCGTCGGGACAGGGGTTAGCGCAGATACGCAGTATTTT
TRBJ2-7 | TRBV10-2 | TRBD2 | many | CASNSGSFYEQYF | TGCGCCAGCAATAGCGGGTCGTTCTACGAGCAGTACTTC
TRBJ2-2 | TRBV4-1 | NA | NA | CASSQQGNTGELFF | TGCGCCAGCAGCCAACAGGGGAACACCGGGGAGCTGTTTTTT
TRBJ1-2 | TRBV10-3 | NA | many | CAINAGRDINYGYTF | TGTGCCATCAACGCGGGCCGGGACATCAACTATGGCTACACCTTC
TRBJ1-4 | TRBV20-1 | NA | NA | CSADSLEKLFF | TGCAGTGCCGACTCCCTAGAAAAACTGTTTTTT
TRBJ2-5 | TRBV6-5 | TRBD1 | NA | CASSSLQGVQETQYF | TGTGCCAGCAGTTCCCTCCAGGGGGTCCAAGAGACCCAGTACTTC
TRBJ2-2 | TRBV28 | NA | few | CASSLPGAASTGELFF | TGTGCCAGCAGTTTACCGGGGGCAGCTTCCACCGGGGAGCTGTTTTTT
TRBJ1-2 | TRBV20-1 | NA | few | CSARTQGPYGYTF | TGCAGTGCTAGAACCCAGGGACCCTATGGCTACACCTTC
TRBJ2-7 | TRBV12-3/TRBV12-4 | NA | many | CASSPWGSVSYEQYF | TGTGCCAGCAGCCCTTGGGGTAGCGTGTCCTACGAGCAGTACTTC
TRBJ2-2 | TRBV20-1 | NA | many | CSANDQGPGELFF | TGCAGTGCGAATGATCAGGGGCCCGGGGAGCTGTTTTTT
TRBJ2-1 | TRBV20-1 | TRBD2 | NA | CSARGGNEQFF | TGCAGTGCTAGGGGGGGGAATGAGCAGTTCTTC
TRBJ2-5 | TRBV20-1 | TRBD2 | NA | CSATVGLALQETQYF | TGCAGTGCTACGGTGGGACTAGCGCTTCAAGAGACCCAGTACTTC
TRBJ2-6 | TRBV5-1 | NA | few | CASSLRLGSSGANVLTF | TGCGCCAGCAGCTTGCGATTAGGGAGCTCTGGGGCCAACGTCCTGACTTTC
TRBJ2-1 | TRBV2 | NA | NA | CASRGIGRRAGEQFF | TGTGCCAGCAGGGGCATTGGAAGGCGGGCAGGTGAGCAGTTCTTC
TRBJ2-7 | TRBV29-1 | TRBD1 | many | CSVELGQGGVGQYF | TGCAGCGTGGAACTCGGACAGGGTGGTGTAGGGCAGTACTTC
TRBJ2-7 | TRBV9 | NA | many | CASSLGGDRTFYEQYF | TGTGCCAGCAGCCTGGGGGGGGACAGAACTTTCTACGAGCAGTACTTC
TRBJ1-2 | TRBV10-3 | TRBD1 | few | CAISEGDRVSGYTF | TGTGCCATCAGTGAGGGGGACAGGGTTTCTGGCTACACCTTC
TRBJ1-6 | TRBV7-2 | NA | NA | CASSLGQVVGSPLHF | TGTGCCAGCAGCTTAGGACAGGTGGTAGGTTCACCCCTCCACTTT
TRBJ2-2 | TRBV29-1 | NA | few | CSVVLTSNTGELFF | TGCAGCGTTGTATTAACATCGAACACCGGGGAGCTGTTTTTT
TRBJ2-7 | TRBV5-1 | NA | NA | CASSLETGRFGSYEQYF | TGCGCCAGCAGCTTGGAGACAGGCCGTTTCGGCTCCTACGAGCAGTACTTC
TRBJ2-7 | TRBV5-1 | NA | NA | CASSLASSDITYEQYF | TGCGCCAGCAGCTTGGCTAGCTCGGACATAACCTACGAGCAGTACTTC
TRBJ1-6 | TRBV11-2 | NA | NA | CASSLTGSLGNSPLHF | TGTGCCAGCAGCTTAACGGGGTCCCTCGGGAATTCACCCCTCCACTTT
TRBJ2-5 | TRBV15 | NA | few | CATSRDPGQRLGTQYF | TGTGCCACCAGCAGAGACCCGGGCCAACGACTAGGGACCCAGTACTTC
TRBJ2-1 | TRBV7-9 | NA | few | CASSSESYLYNEQFF | TGTGCCAGCAGCTCGGAGTCCTATTTATACAATGAGCAGTTCTTC
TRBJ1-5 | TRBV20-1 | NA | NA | CSARDRVTGSGNQPQHF | TGCAGTGCTAGAGATCGTGTGACGGGTTCGGGCAATCAGCCCCAGCATTTT
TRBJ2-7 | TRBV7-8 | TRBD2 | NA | CASSLIAGGYPIF | TGTGCCAGCAGCTTAATTGCGGGAGGGTATCCTATTTTC
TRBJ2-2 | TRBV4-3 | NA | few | CASSWDVTGELFF | TGCGCCAGCAGCTGGGACGTCACCGGGGAGCTGTTTTTT
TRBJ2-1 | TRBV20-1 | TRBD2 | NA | CSARDSSGVSSYNEQFF | TGCAGTGCTAGAGATTCTAGCGGGGTTAGCTCCTACAATGAGCAGTTCTTC
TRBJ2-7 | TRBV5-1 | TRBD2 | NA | CASSLDGLAGGFKGYEQYF | TGCGCCAGCAGCTTGGACGGACTAGCGGGCGGTTTTAAGGGATACGAGCAGTACTTC
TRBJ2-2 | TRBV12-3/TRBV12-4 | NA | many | CASNLDFTGELFF | TGTGCCAGCAACCTAGACTTCACCGGGGAGCTGTTTTTT
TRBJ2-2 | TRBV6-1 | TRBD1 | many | CASSRQGTGTGELFF | TGTGCCAGCAGCCGACAGGGAACCGGCACCGGGGAGCTGTTTTTT